The following is a TCR beta chain sequence with its context. This clonotype was counted many times. It has no known antigen specificity. Base qualities are missing; no much larger clone stands one base away. To demonstrate the VDJtools post-analysis software, the study profiled TCR beta repertoires from the peripheral blood of around 13 young patients with multiple sclerosis. The patients with multiple sclerosis were children and adolescents between roughly 6 and 17 years of age. The library was built by means of PCR. The sample was run on an Illumina HiSeq 2500. Unique molecular identifiers were incorporated into TCR beta cDNA libraries to reduce PCR and sequencing biases. Per 1 to 10 million input T cells, some 500,000 cDNA molecules were obtained, such that each molecule approximated one T cell. Patient libraries were prepared and sequenced with the same protocol used for the earlier healthy control dataset. Samples belonging to the same batch were prepared together, multiplexed and sequenced on a shared HiSeq lane. The original methods were these. Raw barcoded reads were processed with MIGEC, discarding single-read molecular identifier groups before consensus assembly and CDR3 extraction. Clonotype tables were post-analysed with VDJtools, and diversity was normalized by down-sampling all datasets to the smallest sample size. In repertoire overlap clustering, CDR3 amino acid sequences, but not nucleotide sequences, were matched to correct batch-related cross-sample contamination. The public reads were reanalyzed by TCRdb: fastp trimming at Q25, MiXCR alignment, in-frame beta chains only. Each CDR3 protein appears once, grouped with its most common genes and DNA. Clone size and V and J calls follow TCRdb, not the original study. This sample is represented by hundreds of thousands of distinct CDR3 sequences; 36% of them were singletons. The ten largest make up less than 6% of the sample.

The sample is drawn from a study of post-analysis software for immune sequencing data (dated by TCRdb to between 2015 and 2016). In the study overall: Recorded disease courses included relapsing-remitting, secondary progressive and progressive-relapsing multiple sclerosis, with some patients lacking subtype annotation. The patient repertoires were compared against 11 previously published healthy control repertoires obtained from donors aged roughly 6 to 28 years. A subset of samples was prepared in parallel using single-end sample barcoding, then pooled and co-amplified after Illumina adapter ligation. Study-wide conclusions, independent of this receptor: Direct clustering with F measure showed strong co-clustering of samples prepared in the same batch, prompting a batch-effect correction. Multiple sclerosis patients had significantly lower normalized Chao1 diversity than controls, a result that suggests substantial peripheral T-cell clonal expansion. The control group was slightly older than the multiple sclerosis patient group.

The clonotype was recovered from a girl under 18 with multiple sclerosis. Sequenced material: blood.

The DNA sequence is as follows: TGCAGCGTTGAAGGTCCCGGACTAGCGGGTGGGGACAATGAGCAGTTCTTC. Translation gives CSVEGPGLAGGDNEQFF. The receptor chain draws on TRBV29-1 and TRBJ2-1; 11 bases in between match TRBD2. In the germline V gene, CDR1 corresponds to SQVTM and CDR2 to ANQGSEA. From V the trimming removes 1 base and from J it removes 5 bases, while the gene matches leave 10 bases of the junction unaccounted for. Spanning cysteine to phenylalanine, the CDR3 consists of 17 amino acids. The kept DNA is CDR3 alone, 51 bases in frame from the first base.